This TCR beta chain was sequenced in a study of blood T cell repertoires in COVID-19. Study in general: There were acute and convalescent COVID-19 samples, and they came from the United States, Italy and Spain. From T cells, B-cell-depleted T cells, or PBMCs came the material, which was cDNA or gDNA.

Germline V CDR1 and CDR2: MDHEN, SYDVKM. Trimming removed 5 bases at V and 6 bases at J, with 8 bases between. The CDR3 contains 12 residues. Authors' analysis steps: The assay estimated nucleated cells by amplifying reference gene primers. Profiled with immunoSEQ multiplex PCR; TCRdb holds only in-frame clones, not every one. V, J and clone size reflect that table, while D and trimming were determined from the DNA. Of under 200,000 clones listed, roughly 84% were seen once; the top ten hold 1.5%. The sequencing input was peripheral blood. This receptor was obtained from a human donor in a cohort sampled during active COVID-19. V usage is TRBV28 and J usage is TRBJ1-5; D possibly corresponds to TRBD1 (5 bases). In DNA form, the CDR3 reads TGTGCCAGCAGTGCCGGGGGTCAGCCCCAGCATTTT. It translates to CASSAGGQPQHF.